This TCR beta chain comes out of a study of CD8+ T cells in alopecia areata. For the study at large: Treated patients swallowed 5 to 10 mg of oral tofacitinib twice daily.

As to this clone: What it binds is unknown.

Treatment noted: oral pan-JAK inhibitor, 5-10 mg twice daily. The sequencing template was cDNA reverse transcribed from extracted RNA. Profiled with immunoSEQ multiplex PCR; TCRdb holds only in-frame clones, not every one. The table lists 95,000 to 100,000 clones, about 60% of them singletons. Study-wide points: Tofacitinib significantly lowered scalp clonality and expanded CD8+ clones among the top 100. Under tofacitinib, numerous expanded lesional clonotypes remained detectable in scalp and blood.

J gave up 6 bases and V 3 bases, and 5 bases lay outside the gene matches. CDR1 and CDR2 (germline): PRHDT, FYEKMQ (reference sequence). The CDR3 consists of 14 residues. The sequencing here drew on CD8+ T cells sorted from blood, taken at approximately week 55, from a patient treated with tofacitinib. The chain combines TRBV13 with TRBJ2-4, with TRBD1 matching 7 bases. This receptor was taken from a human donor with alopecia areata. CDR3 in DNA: TGTGCCAGCAGCTTCGGGACAGTTAGAAACATTCAGTACTTC. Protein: CASSFGTVRNIQYF.